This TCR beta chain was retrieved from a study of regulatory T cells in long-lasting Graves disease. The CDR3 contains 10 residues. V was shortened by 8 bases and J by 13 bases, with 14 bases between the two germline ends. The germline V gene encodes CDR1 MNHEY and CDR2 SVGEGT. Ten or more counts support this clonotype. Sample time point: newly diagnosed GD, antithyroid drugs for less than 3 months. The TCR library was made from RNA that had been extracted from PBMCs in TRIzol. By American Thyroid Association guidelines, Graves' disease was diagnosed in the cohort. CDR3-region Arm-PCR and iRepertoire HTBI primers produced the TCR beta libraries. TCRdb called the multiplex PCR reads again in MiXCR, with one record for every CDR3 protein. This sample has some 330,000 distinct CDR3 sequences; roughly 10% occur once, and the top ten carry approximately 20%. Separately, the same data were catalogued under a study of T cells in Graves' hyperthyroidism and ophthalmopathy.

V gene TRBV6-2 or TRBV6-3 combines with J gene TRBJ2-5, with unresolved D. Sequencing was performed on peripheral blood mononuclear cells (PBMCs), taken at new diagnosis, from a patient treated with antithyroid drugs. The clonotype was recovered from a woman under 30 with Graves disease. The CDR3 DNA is TGTGCCAGCGGCTCCCCAGATCCGTACTTC. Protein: CASGSPDPYF.